This is a list of T cell receptor beta chains from one sample in a study of cytomegalovirus exposure and HLA in healthy donors. Measured with immunoSEQ multiplex PCR; TCRdb has only the in-frame clones, and not every one. The sample shows 150,000 to 200,000 clones, 82% of them seen only once. The sample consisted of PBMCs. These receptor sequences come from a man between 35 and 55 years old in good health and CMV-seronegative. Each CDR3 is given with its conserved first and last residue. A D gene is named only where the DNA matches it firmly. Clone size is not always given. Where it is, it says once, few, many or a class for expanded clones.

V gene	clone size	J gene	D gene	CDR3 protein	CDR3 DNA
TRBV6-6	-	TRBJ2-1	TRBD2	CASLGLAGSSYNEQFF	TGTGCCAGTTTAGGACTAGCGGGGAGCTCCTACAATGAGCAGTTCTTC
TRBV15	few	TRBJ2-7	-	CATSRGTAEGYEQYF	TGTGCCACCAGCAGAGGGACAGCAGAAGGGTACGAGCAGTACTTC
TRBV5-4	-	TRBJ2-1	-	CASSFGVASVDNEQFF	TGTGCCAGCAGCTTTGGCGTGGCTAGCGTTGACAATGAGCAGTTCTTC
TRBV6-5	-	TRBJ1-2	-	CASSYLPGGSNYGYTF	TGTGCCAGCAGTTATCTACCCGGGGGTTCTAACTATGGCTACACCTTC
TRBV19	once	TRBJ2-1	TRBD2	CASSTPGTSGNEQFF	TGTGCCAGTAGTACTCCAGGGACTAGCGGCAATGAGCAGTTCTTC
TRBV27	-	TRBJ2-5	TRBD1	CASTLTVDRQETQYF	TGTGCCAGCACTTTAACGGTGGACAGGCAAGAGACCCAGTACTTC
TRBV4-2	-	TRBJ1-4	TRBD1	CASSLDRGRSGEKLFF	TGTGCCAGCAGCCTCGACAGGGGGCGATCGGGTGAAAAACTGTTTTTT
TRBV7-9	-	TRBJ2-6	TRBD1	CASSTQPGQGSGANVLTF	TGTGCCAGCAGCACCCAACCGGGACAGGGCTCTGGGGCCAACGTCCTGACTTTC
TRBV7-9	-	TRBJ1-2	-	CASSLTGAYGYTF	TGTGCCAGCAGCTTGACGGGAGCCTATGGCTACACCTTC
TRBV7-2	-	TRBJ1-3	TRBD1	CASSAGTGIGNTIYF	TGTGCCAGCAGCGCGGGGACAGGGATTGGAAACACCATATATTTT
TRBV7-2	-	TRBJ2-3	TRBD2	CASSPRTSGRDTQYF	TGTGCCAGCAGCCCAAGGACTAGCGGTCGAGATACGCAGTATTTT
TRBV19	-	TRBJ2-2	TRBD1	CASSIGQGANTGELFF	TGTGCCAGTAGTATCGGACAGGGGGCGAACACCGGGGAGCTGTTTTTT